Sequencing of this TCR beta chain was carried out in a study of cytomegalovirus exposure and HLA in healthy donors. Study-wide results and caveats: Accounts indicate the classifier identified cytomegalovirus status with strong specificity and sensitivity.

This clone showed up just once. Its antigen is not identified. Assay: immunoSEQ multiplex PCR; the TCRdb copy retains only in-frame clones and omits some. There are roughly 60,000 clones in the sample; 90% to 95% occur only once, and around 2.2% lies in the top ten. The CDR3 has 14 residues. CDR1 and CDR2 from the germline V gene are GTSNPN and SVGIG (reference sequence). V lost 3 bases to trimming and J lost 8 bases; unmatched junction nucleotides: 10. The source material was PBMCs. This TCR was sampled from a woman aged 25 to 45 in good health and CMV-seronegative. The V gene is TRBV30, the J gene TRBJ2-3, with 8 bases identical to TRBD1. CDR3 loop: CAWRGRGLGGTQYF. The DNA for the CDR3 is TGTGCCTGGAGGGGCAGGGGGCTTGGGGGTACGCAGTATTTT.